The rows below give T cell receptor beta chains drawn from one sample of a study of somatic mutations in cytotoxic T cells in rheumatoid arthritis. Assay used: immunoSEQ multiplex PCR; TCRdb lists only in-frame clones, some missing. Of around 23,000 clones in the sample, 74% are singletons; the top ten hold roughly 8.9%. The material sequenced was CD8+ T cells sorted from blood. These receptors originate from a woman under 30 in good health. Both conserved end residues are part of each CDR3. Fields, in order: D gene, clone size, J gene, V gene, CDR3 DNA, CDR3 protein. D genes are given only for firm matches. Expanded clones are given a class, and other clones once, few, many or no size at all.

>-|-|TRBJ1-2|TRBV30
TGTGCCTGGAGGTCCGACGGCTACACCTTC
CAWRSDGYTF
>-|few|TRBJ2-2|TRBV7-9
TGTGCCAGCAGCTACACCGGGGAGCTGTTTTTT
CASSYTGELFF
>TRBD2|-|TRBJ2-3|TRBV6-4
TGTGCCAGCAGTGTCTACGGGGGGGCGACAGATACGCAGTATTTT
CASSVYGGATDTQYF
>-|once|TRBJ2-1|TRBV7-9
TGTGCCAGCAGCTTAAGGCCCGGTGAGCAGTTCTTC
CASSLRPGEQFF
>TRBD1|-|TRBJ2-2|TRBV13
TGTGCCAGCAGCGTAAACAGGGGGCGGAGCGGGGAGCTGTTTTTT
CASSVNRGRSGELFF
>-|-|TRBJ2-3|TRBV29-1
TGCAGCGCCGCTCTCAGCGTCACAGATACGCAGTATTTT
CSAALSVTDTQYF
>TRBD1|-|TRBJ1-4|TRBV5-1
TGCGCCAGCAGCTTGGAAACAGGGGCGGAGGAAAAACTGTTTTTT
CASSLETGAEEKLFF
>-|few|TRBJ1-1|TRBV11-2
TGTGCCAGCAGCCCATTTCCCCGGGACAAGAACACTGAAGCTTTCTTT
CASSPFPRDKNTEAFF
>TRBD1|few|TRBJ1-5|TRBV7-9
TGTGCCAGCAGCCCTACCCCAGGGGGTCGGCCCCAGCATTTT
CASSPTPGGRPQHF
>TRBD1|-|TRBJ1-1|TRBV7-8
TGTGCCAGCAGCTCCGGGACAGGGGTCATGAACACTGAAGCTTTCTTT
CASSSGTGVMNTEAFF
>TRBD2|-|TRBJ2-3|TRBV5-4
TGTGCCAGCAGTCTAGCGGGAGGCACAGATACGCAGTATTTT
CASSLAGGTDTQYF
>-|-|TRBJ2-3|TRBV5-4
TGTGCCAGCAGCCTCCAAGGGGGAGGGAGCACAGATACGCAGTATTTT
CASSLQGGGSTDTQYF
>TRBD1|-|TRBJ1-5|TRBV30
TGTGCCTGGAGGAGGGGACAGGGGGCCGGACAGCCCCAGCATTTT
CAWRRGQGAGQPQHF
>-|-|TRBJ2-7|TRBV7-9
TGTGCCAGCAGCTTTTCGGTCTCCTACGAGCAGTACTTC
CASSFSVSYEQYF
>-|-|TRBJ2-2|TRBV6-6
TGTGCCAGCAGTTACCCCGGGACCGGGGAGCTGTTTTTT
CASSYPGTGELFF
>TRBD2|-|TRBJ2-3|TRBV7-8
TGTGCCAGCAGCACGACTAGCGGGAGGATAGATACGCAGTATTTT
CASSTTSGRIDTQYF
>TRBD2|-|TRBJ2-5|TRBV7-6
TGTGCCAGCAGCGCGACTAGCGGGAGGCTTCAAGAGACCCAGTACTTC
CASSATSGRLQETQYF
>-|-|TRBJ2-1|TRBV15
TGTGCCACCAGCAGGTCCGCGGGAATGAGCGACAATGAGCAGTTCTTC
CATSRSAGMSDNEQFF
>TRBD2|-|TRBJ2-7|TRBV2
TGTGCCAGCAGGGGACTAGCGGGAGTTCACGAGCAGTACTTC
CASRGLAGVHEQYF
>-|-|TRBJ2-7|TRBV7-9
TGTGCCAGCAGCTTAGGGATCAACTACGAGCAGTACTTC
CASSLGINYEQYF
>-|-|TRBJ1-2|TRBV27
TGTGCCAGCAGTTTAACCCCGGGGGTGGGGCATGGCTACACCTTC
CASSLTPGVGHGYTF
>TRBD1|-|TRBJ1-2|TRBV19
TGTGCCAGCTCGGGACAGGACTATGGCTACACCTTC
CASSGQDYGYTF
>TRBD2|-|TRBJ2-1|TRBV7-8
TGTGCCAGCAGCTCTGGCGGGAGGGCCTACAATGAGCAGTTCTTC
CASSSGGRAYNEQFF
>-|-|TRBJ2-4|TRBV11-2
TGTGCCAGCAGCTTAGTTTTGAGGGAAGACATTCAGTACTTC
CASSLVLREDIQYF
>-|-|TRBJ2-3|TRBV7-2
TGTGCCAGCAGCTTAAGGACTACATTCTCCACAGATACGCAGTATTTT
CASSLRTTFSTDTQYF
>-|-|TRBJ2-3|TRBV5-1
TGCGCCAGCAGCGCGAACACAGATACGCAGTATTTT
CASSANTDTQYF
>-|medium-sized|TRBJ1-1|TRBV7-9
TGTGCCAGCAGCTTAGCGCGGACGGCCCACACTGAAGCTTTCTTT
CASSLARTAHTEAFF
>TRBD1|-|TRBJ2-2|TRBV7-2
TGTGCCAGCAGCTTAGGAAGACAGGGATTCACCGGGGAGCTGTTTTTT
CASSLGRQGFTGELFF
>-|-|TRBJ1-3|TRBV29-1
TGCAGCGTTGGACGGGAGGGCTCTGGAAACACCATATATTTT
CSVGREGSGNTIYF
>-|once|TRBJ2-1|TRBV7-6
TGTGCCAGCAGCTCCTTAGCTGGTCCCAATGAGCAGTTCTTC
CASSSLAGPNEQFF
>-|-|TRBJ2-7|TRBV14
TGTGCCAGCAGCCCAACGGGGGGCCCCTACGAGCAGTACTTC
CASSPTGGPYEQYF
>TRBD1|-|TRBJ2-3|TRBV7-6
TGTGCCAGCAGCTTGGGGACAGGTGGACGCACAGATACGCAGTATTTT
CASSLGTGGRTDTQYF
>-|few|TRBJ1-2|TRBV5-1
TGCGCCAGCAGCTTGGAGGTCCTGGAGGGCTATGGCTACACCTTC
CASSLEVLEGYGYTF
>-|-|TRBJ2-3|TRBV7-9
TGTGCCAGCAGCCCCGGGGGCGGAAGCACAGATACGCAGTATTTT
CASSPGGGSTDTQYF
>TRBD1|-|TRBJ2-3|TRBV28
TGTGCCAGCAGTCCCCTCCCCGGGACAGGCTCAGATACGCAGTATTTT
CASSPLPGTGSDTQYF
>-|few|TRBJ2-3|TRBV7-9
TGTGCCAGCAGCTTAGTGGCAGGCACAGATACGCAGTATTTT
CASSLVAGTDTQYF
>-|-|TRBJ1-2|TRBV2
TGTGCCAGCAGTGAATTCGGCGAATATGGCTACACCTTC
CASSEFGEYGYTF